The 32 T cell receptor beta chains given below trace back to one sample, sequenced in a study of blood T cell repertoires in COVID-19. Clones were sequenced by immunoSEQ multiplex PCR, and TCRdb holds only the in-frame ones, with some missing. The sample comprises about 170,000 clones, approximately 84% of which are singletons, and 5.5% to 8.5% rests with the top ten. Specimen: PBMCs or T cells enriched from blood (not recorded which). Source of these receptors: a woman aged 50 to 60 who had recovered from COVID-19.

The chain combines TRBV19 with TRBJ2-5; 7 nucleotides match TRBD2. The CDR3 length is 18 residues. Looked up from germline, CDR1 is LNHDA and CDR2 is SQIVND (reference sequence). V lost 2 bases and J lost 1; bases outside the gene matches: 13. The DNA of the CDR3 is TGTGCCAGTAGTATAAACGGGGGGAAGGTTGGCATCCAAGAGACCCAGTACTTC. Translating it yields CASSINGGKVGIQETQYF.

The V gene is TRBV30, the J gene TRBJ1-1, with a weak D call TRBD1 (5 bases). CDR1 GTSNPN and CDR2 SVGIG come from the germline V gene (reference sequence). V lost 4 bases, J lost 5 bases, and 17 bases lay in between. The CDR3 loop spans 14 amino acids. The CDR3 reads CAWNPTWGETEAFF. For the CDR3, the DNA is TGTGCCTGGAACCCCACCTGGGGGGAGACTGAAGCTTTCTTT.

V usage is TRBV3-1 (or the pseudogene TRBV3-2) and J usage is TRBJ2-6; TRBD2 matches 10 bases. The CDR3 extends over 18 amino acids. The V gene end was trimmed by 5 bases and the J gene end by 0 bases; junction bases not matched to a gene: 7. CDR1 and CDR2 from the germline V gene are LGHDT and YNNKEL (reference sequence). The CDR3: CASSSLAGKISGANVLTF. The CDR3 DNA sequence: TGTGCCAGCAGCTCACTAGCGGGAAAAATCTCTGGGGCCAACGTCCTGACTTTC.

The V and J genes are TRBV10-2 and TRBJ2-3; D is ambiguous. V was pared by 2 bases and J by 1 base, with 10 bases between. This CDR3 comprises 15 residues. Germline CDR1 is WSHSY and CDR2 is SAAADI. In DNA form, the CDR3 reads TGCGCCAGCAGTGAGCCGAATAGTGGCACAGATACGCAGTATTTT. This sequence encodes CASSEPNSGTDTQYF.

The rearrangement joins TRBV7-9 to TRBJ1-6; possible D gene TRBD1, 5 bases. The CDR3 contains 15 residues. From germline, CDR1 is SEHNR and CDR2 FQNEAQ (reference sequence). The ends were cut back, 5 bases at V and 9 bases at J, with 17 bases in the middle. CDR3 protein: CASSLPVGRGSPLHF. The CDR3 DNA follows: TGTGCCAGCAGCCTCCCAGTGGGGCGGGGTTCACCCCTCCACTTT. Together with reference TRBV7-9 and TRBJ1-6, the CDR3 gives the full variable domain: DTGVSQNPRHKITKRGQNVTFRCDPISEHNRLYWYRQTLGQGPEFLTYFQNEAQLEKSRLLSDRFSAERPKGSFSTLEIQRTEQGDSAMYLCASSLPVGRGSPLHFGNGTRLTVT.

The chain couples TRBV5-4 to TRBJ2-7; 8 bases line up with TRBD2. From germline, CDR1 is SGHNT and CDR2 YYREEE (reference sequence). The CDR3 length is 15 residues. The ends lost 5 bases at V and 0 bases at J; junction bases unmatched: 7. The chain's CDR3 is CASRKERENSYEQYF. The CDR3 coding sequence is TGTGCCAGCAGAAAGGAGCGGGAGAACTCCTACGAGCAGTACTTC.

This sequence joins TRBV5-1 and TRBJ1-4, with 9 bases aligning to TRBD1. This CDR3 comprises 15 residues. Losses at the gene ends were 4 bases for V and 5 bases for J; bases not matched to a gene: 6. Germline lookup yields CDR1 SGHRS and CDR2 YFSETQ. The CDR3 sequence: CASSAGTGSNEKLFF. CDR3 coding DNA: TGCGCCAGCAGCGCGGGGACAGGGAGCAATGAAAAACTGTTTTTT.

The gene calls are TRBV5-6 and TRBJ2-3; 11 bases map to TRBD1. J gave up 0 bases and V 6 bases, and 3 bases lay outside the gene matches. Per the germline V gene, CDR1 is SGHDT and CDR2 is YYEEEE. The CDR3 totals 15 residues. The CDR3 reads CASTRDRGSTDTQYF. In DNA form, the CDR3 reads TGTGCCAGCACCCGGGACAGGGGGAGCACAGATACGCAGTATTTT.

The chain recombines TRBV6-5 with TRBJ2-2; possible D gene TRBD2, 6 bases. The CDR3 has 14 residues. V lost 8 bases, J lost 1 base, and 11 bases lay in between. CDR1 is MNHEY, CDR2 SVGAGI, per germline. CDR3 sequence reads: CASSRGVNTGELFF. The CDR3 DNA is TGTGCCAGCTCCCGCGGGGTGAACACCGGGGAGCTGTTTTTT.

The chain links TRBV18 to TRBJ2-1, with 8 nucleotides matching TRBD2. The junction had 7 bases not matched to a gene; V was cut back by 2 bases and J by 7 bases. CDR3 length equals 15 residues. Germline V gene data show CDR1 as KGHSH and CDR2 as LQKENI. The CDR3 nucleotides read TGTGCCAGCTCACCAACGGGAGGGTCCTTTAATGAGCAGTTCTTC. Its translation is CASSPTGGSFNEQFF.

The chain couples TRBV5-4 to TRBJ2-3; 10 nucleotides match TRBD2. The junction had 10 bases not matched to a gene; V was cut back by 1 base and J by 5 bases. The CDR3 consists of 17 residues. Germline assignment: CDR1 SGHNT and CDR2 YYREEE (reference sequence). CDR3 region: CASSLRLAGAVRDTQYF. DNA of the CDR3: TGTGCCAGCAGCTTGAGGCTAGCGGGAGCAGTAAGAGATACGCAGTATTTT. The whole variable domain, filled in from reference TRBV5-4 and TRBJ2-3, reads ETGVTQSPTHLIKTRGQQVTLRCSSQSGHNTVSWYQQALGQGPQFIFQYYREEENGRGNFPPRFSGLQFPNYSSELNVNALELDDSALYLCASSLRLAGAVRDTQYFGPGTRLTVL.

The chain combines TRBV30 with TRBJ1-4; 12 positions agree with TRBD1. V trimming: 6 bases; J trimming: 8 bases; junction bases outside the gene matches: 4. The V gene's germline CDR1 is GTSNPN and CDR2 SVGIG (reference sequence). This CDR3 contains 13 residues. CDR3 bases: TGTGCCTGCCGGGACAGGGGGCAAGAAAAACTGTTTTTT. Protein sequence: CACRDRGQEKLFF.

The chain has TRBV6-1 and TRBJ2-7; 8 bases line up with TRBD1. V trimming: 0 bases; J trimming: 4 bases; junction bases outside the gene matches: 8. This CDR3 has 16 amino acids. Germline-derived CDR1 and CDR2 are MNHNS and SASEGT. The CDR3 region is CASSEAAGGGWYEQYF. CDR3 nucleotides: TGTGCCAGCAGTGAAGCGGCAGGGGGCGGTTGGTACGAGCAGTACTTC.

V gene TRBV29-1 combines with J gene TRBJ2-3, with 9 bases aligning to TRBD2. V lost 0 bases, J lost 3 bases, and 7 bases stayed unmatched. The CDR3 is 16 amino acids. In germline, CDR1 is SQVTM, CDR2 ANQGSEA. CDR3 sequence: CSVEDWAGGLTDTQYF. The CDR3 nucleotides read TGCAGCGTTGAAGATTGGGCGGGAGGGCTGACAGATACGCAGTATTTT.

J is TRBJ2-5 and V is TRBV2; D may be TRBD2 (7 bases). This CDR3 has 15 residues. Germline V gene data show CDR1 as SNHLY and CDR2 as FYNNEI. Trimming pared 7 bases from V and 0 bases from J, leaving 15 bases between. This CDR3 reads CASIQGGTNQETQYF. The CDR3 coding sequence is TGTGCCAGCATCCAAGGGGGGACTAACCAAGAGACCCAGTACTTC.

There are a few counts of this clone. The V call is TRBV6-1, the J call TRBJ2-7; TRBD2 matches 10 bases. CDR3 size: 15 residues. After removal of 1 base from V and 3 bases from J, the junction contained 3 bases not matched to a gene. The germline V gene has CDR1 MNHNS and CDR2 SASEGT. This CDR3 is CASSEGLAGDYEQYF. In DNA form, the CDR3 reads TGTGCCAGCAGTGAAGGTCTAGCGGGAGACTACGAGCAGTACTTC.

J is TRBJ2-3 and V is TRBV6-5; TRBD2 is a possible D gene (5 bases). Germline lookup yields CDR1 MNHEY and CDR2 SVGAGI. The CDR3 is 16 residues long. The V and J ends lost 0 bases and 0 bases respectively, with 10 bases between them. The CDR3 sequence is CASSYSNTGSTDTQYF. The CDR3 region has the DNA TGTGCCAGCAGTTACTCCAATACGGGGAGCACAGATACGCAGTATTTT.

This chain connects TRBV2 to TRBJ2-3, with D perhaps matching TRBD1 (5 bases). The CDR3 runs 14 residues. Germline CDR1 reads SNHLY; CDR2 reads FYNNEI. V lost 3 bases and J lost 6, with 13 bases in between. The CDR3 reads CASSESRVADTQYF. As DNA, the CDR3 is TGTGCCAGCAGTGAGTCCAGGGTCGCGGATACGCAGTATTTT.

This chain links TRBV4-2 with TRBJ2-1, with TRBD2 matching over 8 bases. This CDR3 comprises 17 residues. Germline-derived CDR1 and CDR2 are LGHNA and YNFKEQ. V gave up 0 bases and J gave up 0 bases; unmatched junction bases: 4. The CDR3, as DNA: TGTGCCAGCAGCCAAGATTCGGCGGGAGGCTCCTACAATGAGCAGTTCTTC. This codes for CASSQDSAGGSYNEQFF.

This sequence joins TRBV6-8 and TRBJ1-5; no definite D call. Trimming removed 4 bases from V and 0 bases from J, with 4 bases in between. This CDR3 region has 13 residues. The germline V gene encodes CDR1 MNHGY and CDR2 SAAAGT. In DNA, the CDR3 is TGTGCCAGCAGTTTTAATAGCAATCAGCCCCAGCATTTT. It specifies CASSFNSNQPQHF.

The V gene is TRBV18, the J gene TRBJ1-2; D is ambiguous. The CDR3 is 15 amino acids. Trimming took off 4 bases at V and 4 bases at J, with 16 bases between the two ends. CDR1 is KGHSH and CDR2 is LQKENI in the germline V gene. The CDR3 protein is CASSLGDGIGYGYTF. As DNA, the CDR3 is TGTGCCAGCTCACTCGGGGATGGGATCGGCTATGGCTACACCTTC.

This rearrangement joins TRBV5-1 to TRBJ2-3, with 8 bases lining up with TRBD2. CDR3 length: 16 residues. Germline CDR1 SGHRS, CDR2 YFSETQ. V shed 1 base and J 1 base; nucleotides not matched to a gene: 5. CDR3 protein: CASSLPLREGTDTQYF. CDR3 in DNA: TGCGCCAGCAGCTTGCCTCTGCGGGAGGGCACAGATACGCAGTATTTT.

The chain recombines TRBV28 with TRBJ1-5; a weak D match, TRBD1 (6 bases). V shed 2 bases and J shed 0 bases, with 11 bases lying between them. This CDR3 region has 16 residues. Germline CDR1 is MDHEN and CDR2 is SYDVKM. The CDR3 loop reads CASSLGGGPSNQPQHF. CDR3 nucleotides: TGTGCCAGCAGTTTAGGGGGGGGCCCTAGCAATCAGCCCCAGCATTTT.

The rearrangement joins TRBV28 to TRBJ2-7; 10 bases are a match to TRBD2. The CDR3 contains 15 residues. Germline V gene sequence: CDR1 MDHEN, CDR2 SYDVKM. Germline trimming cut 9 bases from V and 2 bases from J; bases unmatched to any gene: 10. The CDR3 reads CASSVAGGGTYEQYF. Written as DNA, the CDR3 is TGTGCCAGTAGCGTAGCGGGAGGAGGTACCTACGAGCAGTACTTC.

This clone was recorded once. The J gene is TRBJ2-1, the V gene TRBV2; weak D call: TRBD2 (6 bases). V was pared by 4 bases and J by 2 bases, with 12 bases between. CDR3 length: 15 residues. CDR1 SNHLY and CDR2 FYNNEI come from the germline V gene. Written as DNA, the CDR3 is TGTGCCAGCAGTGCGGGGACTCCGGCCTACAATGAGCAGTTCTTC. Its translation is CASSAGTPAYNEQFF.

This chain links TRBV5-6 with TRBJ1-1; 8 bases map to TRBD1. The ends lost 6 bases at V and 6 bases at J; junction bases unmatched: 7. The CDR3 has 13 residues. CDR1 is SGHDT, CDR2 YYEEEE, per germline. The CDR3 bases are TGTGCCAGCAACTCAGGGGGCGGCTCTGAAGCTTTCTTT. Its protein product is CASNSGGGSEAFF.

The chain couples TRBV10-3 to TRBJ2-3, with 7 bases identical to TRBD1. Per germline, CDR1 ENHRY and CDR2 SYGVKD. This CDR3 is built from 17 residues. V lost 6 bases to trimming and J lost 1 base; unmatched junction nucleotides: 13. CDR3 loop: CAISPQGGGGRTDTQYF. DNA for the CDR3: TGTGCCATCAGCCCCCAAGGGGGCGGAGGACGCACAGATACGCAGTATTTT.

This clone has only a few counts. This rearrangement joins TRBV18 to TRBJ1-1; D unclear. The CDR3 has 13 residues. Per germline, CDR1 KGHSH and CDR2 LQKENI. V shed 2 bases and J shed 6 bases, with 10 bases lying between them. The CDR3 reads CASSPRTKSEAFF. DNA of the CDR3: TGTGCCAGCTCACCAAGGACTAAGTCTGAAGCTTTCTTT.

The genes are TRBV11-2 and TRBJ2-2, with D perhaps matching TRBD1 (6 bases). This CDR3 comprises 16 residues. CDR1 and CDR2 from the germline V gene are SGHAT and FQNNGV. Trimming removed 5 bases from V and 0 bases from J, with 13 bases in between. The DNA of the CDR3 is TGTGCCAGCAGCCGCCCGGGACATGCGAACACCGGGGAGCTGTTTTTT. Its translation: CASSRPGHANTGELFF. Full variable domain (remainder filled in from reference TRBV11-2 and TRBJ2-2): EAGVAQSPRYKIIEKRQSVAFWCNPISGHATLYWYQQILGQGPKLLIQFQNNGVVDDSQLPKDRFSAERLKGVDSTLKIQPAKLEDSAVYLCASSRPGHANTGELFFGEGSRLTVL.

This sequence joins TRBV4-3 and TRBJ2-5; TRBD2 agrees at 7 bases. The CDR3 loop spans 14 amino acids. Trimming cost V 1 base and J 4 bases; bases outside gene matches: 3. The germline V gene encodes CDR1 LGHNA and CDR2 YSLEER. The DNA of the CDR3 is TGCGCCAGCAGCCAAGGGGGAGGGAGAGAGACCCAGTACTTC. Translated, it gives CASSQGGGRETQYF.

This chain uses TRBV3-1 (or the pseudogene TRBV3-2) with TRBJ2-1; 7 bases fit TRBD2. This CDR3 has 12 residues. Germline loops: CDR1 LGHDT, CDR2 YNNKEL (reference sequence). V was clipped by 2 bases and J by 8 bases; unmatched bases: 0. As DNA, the CDR3 is TGTGCCAGCAGCCAACTAGCGGATGAGCAGTTCTTC. The encoded protein is CASSQLADEQFF.

The chain has TRBV15 and TRBJ2-3, with TRBD2 as a possible D gene (5 bases). The CDR3 loop spans 15 amino acids. Deletions cut 0 bases from V and 4 bases from J, with 11 bases between. Germline V CDR1 and CDR2: LNHNV, YYDKDF (reference sequence). Here the CDR3 DNA reads TGTGCCACCAGCAGAGATCGGGCGGGTCCAGATACGCAGTATTTT. This translates into CATSRDRAGPDTQYF.